A selection of T cell receptor beta chains follows, all from one sample in a study of blood T cells in healthy people across ages. TCRdb re-called the 5' RACE reads through MiXCR, storing one row per CDR3 protein. Of hundreds of thousands of distinct CDR3 sequences listed, about 62% are singletons. Input material: blood. The receptors come from a man aged 25 to 45 in good health. Each CDR3 is given with its conserved first and last residue. The D gene is left open where the match is weak. Clone sizes are given selectively: once, few, many, or a class where the clone is expanded.

d_gene	abundance	v_gene	j_gene	CDR3nt	CDR3aa
TRBD1	.	TRBV5-1	TRBJ2-7	TGCGCCAGCAGCTTGAGGCAGGGGGCTACCTACGAGCAGTACTTC	CASSLRQGATYEQYF
.	once	TRBV6-2/TRBV6-3	TRBJ2-7	TGTGCCAGCGGATCGCCGGGACAATTCTACGAGCAGTACTTC	CASGSPGQFYEQYF
.	.	TRBV5-1	TRBJ1-2	TGCGCCAGCAGCTTGGTGGGAGAGGGTTCCTATGGCTACACCTTC	CASSLVGEGSYGYTF
.	.	TRBV18	TRBJ2-7	TGTGCCAGCTCACCATGCAGACAGAACTCCTACGAGCAGTACTTC	CASSPCRQNSYEQYF
.	.	TRBV28	TRBJ2-1	TGTGCCAGCAGTTTACCTATGACATTCCACAATGAGCAGTTCTTC	CASSLPMTFHNEQFF
TRBD1	few	TRBV7-9	TRBJ1-2	TGTGCCAGCAGCCGAACGACAGGGGACCATGGCTACACCTTC	CASSRTTGDHGYTF
TRBD2	once	TRBV4-2	TRBJ2-3	TGTGCCAGCAGCCAAGGTGAACTAGCGTTCACAGATACGCAGTATTTT	CASSQGELAFTDTQYF
.	.	TRBV27	TRBJ2-7	TGTGCCAGCAGTTTAGGGTCGGTCTACGAGCAGTACTTC	CASSLGSVYEQYF
.	.	TRBV12-3/TRBV12-4	TRBJ2-3	TGTGCCAGCAGTTGGGTCGGGGGCCTCGGCACAGATACGCAGTATTTT	CASSWVGGLGTDTQYF
TRBD1	.	TRBV5-1	TRBJ2-3	TGCGCCAGCAGCTTGACAGGGGGCAGGACCACAGATACGCAGTATTTT	CASSLTGGRTTDTQYF
TRBD1	few	TRBV27	TRBJ2-7	TGTGCCAGCCGACAGGGGCCGATCTCCTACGAGCAGTACTTC	CASRQGPISYEQYF
TRBD2	.	TRBV7-9	TRBJ2-7	TGTGCCAGCAACCAACGCGGGGAGGGGAAGGCCTACGAGCAGTACTTC	CASNQRGEGKAYEQYF
.	.	TRBV2	TRBJ1-5	TGTGCCAGCAGCGACCACTTGGGCAATCAGCCCCAGCATTTT	CASSDHLGNQPQHF
TRBD1	.	TRBV4-3	TRBJ2-3	TGCGCCAGCAGCCCGGGACAGGGGCACACAGATACGCAGTATTTT	CASSPGQGHTDTQYF
TRBD1	few	TRBV20-1	TRBJ2-3	TGCAGTGCCGCCGGGACAGGGGGCGTAAGGAATACGCAGTATTTT	CSAAGTGGVRNTQYF
TRBD2	.	TRBV28	TRBJ2-7	TGTGCCAGCAGACGGGAGGGACGGATCTACGAGCAGTACTTC	CASRREGRIYEQYF
TRBD1	.	TRBV11-2	TRBJ2-6	TGTGCCACACCTAGGGTACTTTCCGGGACAGGGGGCGTTAGCTCTGGGGCCAACGTCCTGACTTTC	CATPRVLSGTGGVSSGANVLTF
TRBD1	few	TRBV7-2	TRBJ2-4	TGTGCCAGCAGCTCACCGGACAGGGAATATGCCAAAAACATTCAGTACTTC	CASSSPDREYAKNIQYF
TRBD1	.	TRBV27	TRBJ1-2	TGTGCCAGCAGTTTCGACAGGGGAAATGGCTACACCTTC	CASSFDRGNGYTF
TRBD2	few	TRBV29-1	TRBJ2-3	TGCAGCGCATCGCGGGGGATTACAGATACGCAGTATTTT	CSASRGITDTQYF
TRBD1	few	TRBV30	TRBJ2-7	TGTGCCTGGAGTCGGGACAGGGGTGCCTACGAGCAGTACTTC	CAWSRDRGAYEQYF
.	few	TRBV28	TRBJ2-7	TGTGCCAGCAGTTGGTCGGGGGAGCAGTACTTC	CASSWSGEQYF
TRBD2	.	TRBV28	TRBJ2-6	TGTGCCAGCAGTTGGTTAGCGGGGGGGCCTGGGGCCAACGTCCTGACTTTC	CASSWLAGGPGANVLTF
TRBD1	.	TRBV10-3	TRBJ2-7	TGTGCCATCAGTGAGTCACTGATTGGGCAGGGGGCCGACGAGCAGTACTTC	CAISESLIGQGADEQYF
.	.	TRBV27	TRBJ2-1	TGTGCCAGCAGCGAAGGGGGTGAGCAGTTCTTC	CASSEGGEQFF
TRBD2	.	TRBV5-1	TRBJ2-3	TGCGCCAGCAGCTTGGATCGGGGCGGGGGGGCGACAGATACGCAGTATTTT	CASSLDRGGGATDTQYF
.	.	TRBV7-9	TRBJ2-3	TGTGCCAGCAGCTTGCCTAGTGCTAGCACAGATACGCAGTATTTT	CASSLPSASTDTQYF
.	.	TRBV28	TRBJ2-5	TGTGCCAGCGGGACAATATCTATCCTCCAAGAGACCCAGTACTTC	CASGTISILQETQYF
TRBD1	many	TRBV6-5	TRBJ2-5	TGTGCCAGCAGCCGTGGGACAGAAGAGACCCAGTACTTC	CASSRGTEETQYF
TRBD1	many	TRBV6-4	TRBJ1-2	TGTGCCAGAGCCGGGACAGGATTCTATGGCTACACCTTC	CARAGTGFYGYTF
TRBD2	.	TRBV29-1	TRBJ2-1	TGCAGCGTCGGGACTCTAGCGGGGGCCCTCAATGAGCAGTTCTTC	CSVGTLAGALNEQFF
.	many	TRBV12-3/TRBV12-4	TRBJ2-4	TGTGCCAGCAGCCCCAGGGATGAGCAGTACTTC	CASSPRDEQYF
.	few	TRBV27	TRBJ2-6	TGTGCCAGCCGAAGTCCCGGCAGGGATGGGGCCAACGTCCTGACTTTC	CASRSPGRDGANVLTF
.	.	TRBV12-3/TRBV12-4	TRBJ2-3	TGTGCCAGCAGTTTCAGGGGACCAGTAGATACGCAGTATTTT	CASSFRGPVDTQYF
.	few	TRBV4-3	TRBJ2-7	TGCGCCAGCAGCCAATACTACAGGGAATCCTACGAGCAGTACTTC	CASSQYYRESYEQYF
.	few	TRBV6-1	TRBJ1-4	TGTGCCAGCAGTGAAGCCCAGGGATATAATGAAAAACTGTTTTTT	CASSEAQGYNEKLFF
.	once	TRBV7-2	TRBJ2-1	TGTGCCAGCAGCTTAGATATGGGGGGGGGCGATTACAATGAGCAGTTCTTC	CASSLDMGGGDYNEQFF
.	.	TRBV6-2/TRBV6-3	TRBJ2-1	TGTGCCAGCAGTCCCTACAGGGTACACAATGAGCAGTTCTTC	CASSPYRVHNEQFF
.	.	TRBV12-3/TRBV12-4	TRBJ2-3	TGTGCCAGCACCCTTCACGCAGATACGCAGTATTTT	CASTLHADTQYF
TRBD1	once	TRBV14	TRBJ1-6	TGTGCCAGCAGCTCCGGGACAGGGCATCGATCACCCCTCCACTTT	CASSSGTGHRSPLHF